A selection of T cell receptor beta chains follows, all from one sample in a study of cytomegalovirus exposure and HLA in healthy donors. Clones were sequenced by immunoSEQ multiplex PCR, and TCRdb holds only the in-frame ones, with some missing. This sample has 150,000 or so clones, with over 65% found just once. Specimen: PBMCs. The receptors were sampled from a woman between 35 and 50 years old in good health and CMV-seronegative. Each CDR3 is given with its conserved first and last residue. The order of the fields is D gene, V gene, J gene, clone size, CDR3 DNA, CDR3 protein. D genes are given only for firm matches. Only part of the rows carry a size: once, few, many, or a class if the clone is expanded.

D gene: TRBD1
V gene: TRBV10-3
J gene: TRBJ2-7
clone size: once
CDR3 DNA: TGTGCCAGTGGACAGGGGGACTACGAGCAGTACTTC
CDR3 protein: CASGQGDYEQYF

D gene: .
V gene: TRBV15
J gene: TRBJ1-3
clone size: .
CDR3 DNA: TGTGCCACCAGCAGAGATTGGGGAGGGGACACCATATATTTT
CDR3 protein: CATSRDWGGDTIYF

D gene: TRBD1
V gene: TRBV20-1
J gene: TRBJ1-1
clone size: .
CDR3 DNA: TGCAGTGCTAGAGAGACAGGGAAAGCTTTCTTT
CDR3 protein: CSARETGKAFF

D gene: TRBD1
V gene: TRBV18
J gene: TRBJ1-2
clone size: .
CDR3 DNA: TGTGCCAGCTCACCCAACAGGGGGCGTCTGGCTGGCTACACCTTC
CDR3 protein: CASSPNRGRLAGYTF

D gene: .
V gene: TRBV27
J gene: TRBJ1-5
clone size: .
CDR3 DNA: TGTGCCAGCAGTGAGTATGGCCGGGGGGCTGGCAATCAGCCCCAGCATTTT
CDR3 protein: CASSEYGRGAGNQPQHF

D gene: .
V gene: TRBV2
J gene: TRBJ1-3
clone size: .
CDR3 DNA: TGTGCCAGTGAAAGGACTTTTGGAAACACCATATATTTT
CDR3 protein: CASERTFGNTIYF

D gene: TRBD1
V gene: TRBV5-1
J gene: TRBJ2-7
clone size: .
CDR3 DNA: TGCGCCAGCAGCAGAAGGACAGGGGTCAACACTTACTACGAGCAGTACTTC
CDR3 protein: CASSRRTGVNTYYEQYF

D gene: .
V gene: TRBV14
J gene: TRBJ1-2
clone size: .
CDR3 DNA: TGTGCCAGCAGCCAAGATCAACGGGATGCGGACGGCTACACCTTC
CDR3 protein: CASSQDQRDADGYTF

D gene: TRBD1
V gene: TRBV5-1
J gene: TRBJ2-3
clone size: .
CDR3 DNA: TGCGCCAGCAGCCCTGGACAGGGGGGGACAGATACGCAGTATTTT
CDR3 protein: CASSPGQGGTDTQYF

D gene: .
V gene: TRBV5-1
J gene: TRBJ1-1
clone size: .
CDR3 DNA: TGCGCCAGCCTGGCGGGGGAGACTGAAGCTTTCTTT
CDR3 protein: CASLAGETEAFF

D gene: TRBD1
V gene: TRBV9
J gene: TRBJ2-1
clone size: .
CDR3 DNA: TGTGCCAGCAGCTCTACGACAGGGGCGTACAATGAGCAGTTCTTC
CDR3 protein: CASSSTTGAYNEQFF

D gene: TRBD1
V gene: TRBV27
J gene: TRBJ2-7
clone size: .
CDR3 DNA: TGTGCCAGCTCCGGGACAGGGTACGAGCAGTACTTC
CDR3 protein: CASSGTGYEQYF

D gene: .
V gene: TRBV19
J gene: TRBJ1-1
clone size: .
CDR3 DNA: TGTGCCAGTTTCGCCGATTTGAGCACCGGGAACACTGAAGCTTTCTTT
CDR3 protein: CASFADLSTGNTEAFF

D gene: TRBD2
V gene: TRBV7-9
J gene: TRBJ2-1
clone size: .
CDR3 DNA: TGTGCCAGCAGCTTACTCTTCCGGGTAGCGGGGGACTCCTACAATGAGCAGTTCTTC
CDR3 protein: CASSLLFRVAGDSYNEQFF

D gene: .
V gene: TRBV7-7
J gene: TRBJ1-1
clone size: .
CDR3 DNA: TGTGCCAGCAGCCTCTCGGAGGATGCCGAAGCTTTCTTT
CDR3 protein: CASSLSEDAEAFF

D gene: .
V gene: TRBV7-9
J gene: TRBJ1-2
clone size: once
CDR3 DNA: TGTGCCAGCAGCTTAGACCCCGGGAGGCCCTATGGCTACACCTTC
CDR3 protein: CASSLDPGRPYGYTF

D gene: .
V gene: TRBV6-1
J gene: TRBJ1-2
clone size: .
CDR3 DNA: TGTGCCAGCTGCCCGGGGGGGTATGGCTACACCTTC
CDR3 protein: CASCPGGYGYTF

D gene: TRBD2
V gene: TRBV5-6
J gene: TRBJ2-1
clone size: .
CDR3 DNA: TGTGCCAGCAGCTCTCGTGGCGGCAGGGGTAGCGGGGGCTACAATGAGCAGTTCTTC
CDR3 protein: CASSSRGGRGSGGYNEQFF

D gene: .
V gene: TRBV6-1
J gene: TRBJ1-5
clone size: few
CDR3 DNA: TGTGCCAGCAGCTACCAGGAGGGGTTCAATCAGCCCCAGCATTTT
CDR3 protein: CASSYQEGFNQPQHF

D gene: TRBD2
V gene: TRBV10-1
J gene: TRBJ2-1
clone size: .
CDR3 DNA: TGCGCCAGCAGTCTTAGCGGGGGTCGGTCGAATGAGCAGTTCTTC
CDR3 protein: CASSLSGGRSNEQFF

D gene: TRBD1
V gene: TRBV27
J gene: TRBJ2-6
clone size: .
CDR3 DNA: TGTGCCAGCAGTTTAAGGGGGCCAGGGGCCAACGTCCTGACTTTC
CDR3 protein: CASSLRGPGANVLTF

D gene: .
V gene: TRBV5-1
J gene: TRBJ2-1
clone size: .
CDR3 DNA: TGCGCCAGCAGCAATGGACAGTGGTACTCCTACAATGAGCAGTTCTTC
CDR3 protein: CASSNGQWYSYNEQFF

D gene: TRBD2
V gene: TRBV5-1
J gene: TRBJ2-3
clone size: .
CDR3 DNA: TGCGCCAGCAGCTTAGCTAGCGGGGATCAAGATACGCAGTATTTT
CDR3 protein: CASSLASGDQDTQYF

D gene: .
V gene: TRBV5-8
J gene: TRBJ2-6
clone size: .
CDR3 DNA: TGTGCCAGCAGCCTGGGACGACACTCTGGGGCCAACGTCCTGACTTTC
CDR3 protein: CASSLGRHSGANVLTF

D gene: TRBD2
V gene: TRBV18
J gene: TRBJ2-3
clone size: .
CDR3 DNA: TGTGCCAGCGCTCCACCGACTAGCGGGGGCTCAGATACGCAGTATTTT
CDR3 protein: CASAPPTSGGSDTQYF

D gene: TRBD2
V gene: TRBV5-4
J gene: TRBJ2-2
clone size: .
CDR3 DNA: TGTGCCAGCAGCTTGAGTAAACTAGCGGGGTCGGCCGGGGAGCTGTTTTTT
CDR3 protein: CASSLSKLAGSAGELFF

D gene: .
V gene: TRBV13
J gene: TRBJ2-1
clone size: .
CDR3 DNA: TGTGCCAGCAGCTTAGAACAGGGCGGGTATTACAATGAGCAGTTCTTC
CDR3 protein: CASSLEQGGYYNEQFF

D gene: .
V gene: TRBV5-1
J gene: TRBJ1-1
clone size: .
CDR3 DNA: TGCGCCAGCAGCTCCCCGGGTAGGGGGTCGGGAACTGAAGCTTTCTTT
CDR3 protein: CASSSPGRGSGTEAFF

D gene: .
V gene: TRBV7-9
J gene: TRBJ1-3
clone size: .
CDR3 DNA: TGTGCCAGCAGCTTAGCTATCGGAAACACCATATATTTT
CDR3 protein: CASSLAIGNTIYF

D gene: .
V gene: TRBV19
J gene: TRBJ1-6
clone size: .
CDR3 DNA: TGTGCCAGTAGTAATAGGGGAACGTCACCCCTCCACTTT
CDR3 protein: CASSNRGTSPLHF

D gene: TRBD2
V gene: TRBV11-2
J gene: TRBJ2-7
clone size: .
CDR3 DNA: TGTGCCAGCAGCTTGGGGCTAGCGGGGCACGAGCAGTACTTC
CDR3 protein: CASSLGLAGHEQYF

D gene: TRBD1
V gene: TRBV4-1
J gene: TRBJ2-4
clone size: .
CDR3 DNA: TGCGCCAGCAGCCAGGGGAGCCTACAGGGGGCGAGGACCAAAAACATTCAGTACTTC
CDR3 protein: CASSQGSLQGARTKNIQYF

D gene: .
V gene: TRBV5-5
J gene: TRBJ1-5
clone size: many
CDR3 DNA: TGTGCCAGCAGCTTTGTCCCAGGGGACAATCAGCCCCAGCATTTT
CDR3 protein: CASSFVPGDNQPQHF

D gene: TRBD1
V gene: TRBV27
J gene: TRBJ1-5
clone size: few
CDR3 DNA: TGTGCCAGCAGTCCCCAACAGGGGTGGCAGCCCCAGCATTTT
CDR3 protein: CASSPQQGWQPQHF

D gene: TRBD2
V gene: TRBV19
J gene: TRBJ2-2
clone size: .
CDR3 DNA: TGTGCCAGTAGCGGGGGGGCCGGGGAGCTGTTTTTT
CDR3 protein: CASSGGAGELFF

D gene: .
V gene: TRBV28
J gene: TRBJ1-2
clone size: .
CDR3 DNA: TGTGCCAGCAGTTCGTTAGGACCAGGGACTTATTATGGCTACACCTTC
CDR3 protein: CASSSLGPGTYYGYTF

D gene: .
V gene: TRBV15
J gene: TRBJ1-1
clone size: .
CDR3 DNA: TGTGCCACCAGCGAACCTATGAACACTGAAGCTTTCTTT
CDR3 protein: CATSEPMNTEAFF

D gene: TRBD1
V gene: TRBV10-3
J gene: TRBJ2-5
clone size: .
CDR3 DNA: TGTGCCATCAGTGAGCGACAGGGCAAAGAGACCCAGTACTTC
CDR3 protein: CAISERQGKETQYF

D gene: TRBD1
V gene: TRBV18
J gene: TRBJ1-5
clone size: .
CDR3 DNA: TGTGCCAGCTCACTTGCAGGACAGGGACGCAATCAGCCCCAGCATTTT
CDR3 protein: CASSLAGQGRNQPQHF

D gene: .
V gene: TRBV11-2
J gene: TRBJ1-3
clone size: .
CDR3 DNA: TGTGCCAGCAGCTTAGTTCAGGGGCTGGGAAACACCATATATTTT
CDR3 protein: CASSLVQGLGNTIYF

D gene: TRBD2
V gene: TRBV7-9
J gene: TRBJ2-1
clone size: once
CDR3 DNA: TGTGCCAGCAGCTTAGTTAGCGGGGCCTACAATGAGCAGTTCTTC
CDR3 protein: CASSLVSGAYNEQFF

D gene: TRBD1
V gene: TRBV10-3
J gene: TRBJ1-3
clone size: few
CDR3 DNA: TGTGCCATCAGACCGGGACAGACCTCTGGAAACACCATATATTTT
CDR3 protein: CAIRPGQTSGNTIYF